What follows describes a single T cell receptor beta chain. The target antigen is unknown. The record originates from a study of cytomegalovirus exposure and HLA in healthy donors. In the study overall: The approximately 600 first-cohort repertoires shared a platform with the approximately 110 validation repertoires, as reported in a later analysis. Study-wide findings and caveats: The study labeled roughly 160 TCR beta chains cytomegalovirus-associated. First-cohort TCR clusters tended to co-occur in the 90 to 150 validation repertoires, a later analysis found.

TCRdb's table, derived via immunoSEQ multiplex PCR, lists solely in-frame clones and lacks some. The sample lists 250,000 to 300,000 clones, about 90% occurring once. The V gene's germline CDR1 is SNHLY and CDR2 FYNNEI. The V gene end was trimmed by 0 bases and the J gene end by 2 bases; junction bases not matched to a gene: 4. This CDR3 is built from 16 residues. The sequenced sample was PBMCs. The receptor comes from a woman aged 18-35 years in good health and CMV-seronegative. The chain is built from TRBV2 and TRBJ1-2; the match to TRBD1 covers 9 bases. The CDR3 bases are TGTGCCAGCAGTGAAGCTAAAACAGGGGGCAACTATGGCTACACCTTC. This encodes CASSEAKTGGNYGYTF.